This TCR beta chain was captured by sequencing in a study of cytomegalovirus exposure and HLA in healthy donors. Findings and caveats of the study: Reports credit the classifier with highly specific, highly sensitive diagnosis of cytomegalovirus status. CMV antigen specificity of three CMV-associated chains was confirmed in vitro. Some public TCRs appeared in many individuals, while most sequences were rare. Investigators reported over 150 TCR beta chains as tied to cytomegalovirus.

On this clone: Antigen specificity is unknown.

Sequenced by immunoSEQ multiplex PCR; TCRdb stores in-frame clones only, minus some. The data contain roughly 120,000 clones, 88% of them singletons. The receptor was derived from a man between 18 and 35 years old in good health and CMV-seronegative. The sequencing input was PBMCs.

Here the CDR3 reads CASSSGRQIGGIAGANVLTF. DNA for the CDR3: TGTGCCAGCAGCTCTGGGAGGCAGATTGGCGGGATCGCTGGGGCCAACGTCCTGACTTTC. The rearrangement joins TRBV5-8 to TRBJ2-6; the D gene is possibly TRBD2 (6 bases). This CDR3 is built from 20 residues. Trimming stripped 3 bases from V and 2 bases from J, with 24 bases between. Germline CDR1 and CDR2: SGHTS and YDEGEE.